The 10 T cell receptor beta chains in this list originate from one sample, sequenced in a study of identical twins. TCRdb ran MiXCR on the 5' RACE reads and lists one entry per CDR3 protein. The table lists roughly 690,000 distinct CDR3 sequences, approximately 6.1% of them singletons. What was sequenced was naive T cells sorted from blood. These TCRs come from a man aged 18 to 29 in good health.

J is TRBJ2-7 and V is TRBV12-3 or TRBV12-4, with 8 bases that match TRBD1. CDR3 size: 15 residues. V gave up 2 bases and J gave up 5 bases; unmatched junction bases: 8. The CDR3 DNA reads as TGTGCCAGCAGTTTACCCGGACAGGGACGGGACGAGCAGTACGTC. Translated: CASSLPGQGRDEQYV.

This clonotype was counted ten times or more. The gene calls are TRBV29-1 and TRBJ2-3; D may be TRBD1 or TRBD2 (5 bases each). The germline V gene has CDR1 SQVTM and CDR2 ANQGSEA. V shed 4 bases and J shed 4 bases, with 9 bases lying between them. The CDR3 totals 12 residues. The CDR3 bases are TGCAGCGTTGCATCGGGGCCAGATACGCAGTATTTT. It is translated as CSVASGPDTQYF.

This clonotype was recorded at least ten times. The chain joins TRBV7-2 to TRBJ2-7; 9 bases match TRBD1. J lost 0 bases, V lost 4 bases, and 4 bases had no gene match. Germline V gives CDR1 SGHTA, CDR2 FQGNSA. This CDR3 is built from 15 residues. The CDR3 protein is CASSSQGQGSYEQYF. Written as DNA, the CDR3 is TGTGCCAGCAGCTCCCAGGGACAGGGCTCCTACGAGCAGTACTTC.

There are a few counts of this clonotype. This chain connects TRBV7-3 to TRBJ2-7; a weak D match, TRBD1 (6 bases). Trimming took off 5 bases at V and 10 bases at J, with 18 bases between the two ends. The CDR3 is 13 amino acids. CDR1 and CDR2 (germline): SGHTA, FQGTGA. The CDR3 DNA sequence: TGTGCCAGCAGCCACACCAGGGGTAAGGGACAGTACTTC. Translated: CASSHTRGKGQYF.

This clonotype was recorded at least ten times. The chain uses TRBV5-1 and TRBJ2-7; 9 positions match TRBD2. In germline, CDR1 is SGHRS, CDR2 YFSETQ. Germline trimming cut 0 bases from V and 8 bases from J; bases unmatched to any gene: 6. The CDR3 length is 14 residues. The DNA of the CDR3 is TGCGCCAGCAGCTTGGCCGAGGCGGGAGGGCAGCAGTACTTC. This sequence encodes CASSLAEAGGQQYF.

This chain uses TRBV14 with TRBJ2-7; D gene ambiguous. The CDR3 is 13 amino acids. The germline gives CDR1 SGHDN, CDR2 FVKESK. Trimming cost V 3 bases and J 2 bases, with 8 bases left between them. This chain's CDR3 is CASSHDTAYEQYF. The CDR3 region has the DNA TGTGCCAGCAGCCACGACACAGCCTACGAGCAGTACTTC.

This clonotype was observed many times. The V gene is TRBV29-1, the J gene TRBJ2-7; 8 bases line up with TRBD1. The CDR3 has 15 residues. Per germline, CDR1 SQVTM and CDR2 ANQGSEA. After removal of 1 base from V and 6 bases from J, the junction contained 11 bases not matched to a gene. The CDR3 region is CSVEGGDGQGAEQYF. CDR3 nucleotide sequence: TGCAGCGTTGAAGGGGGTGATGGACAGGGAGCCGAGCAGTACTTC.

The chain employs TRBV5-1 and TRBJ2-5, with D perhaps TRBD2 (7 bases). CDR1 is SGHRS, CDR2 YFSETQ, per germline. The CDR3 loop spans 16 amino acids. The V end was cut by 4 bases, the J end by 2 bases, with 18 bases between. In DNA, the CDR3 is TGCGCCAGCAGCCGTGGGGGGGCCACCAGTCAAGAGACCCAGTACTTC. Protein: CASSRGGATSQETQYF.

This clonotype was found a few times. The chain uses TRBV6-2 or TRBV6-3 and TRBJ2-7; 7 bases align to TRBD2. CDR3 length equals 17 residues. Germline CDR1 and CDR2: MNHEY and SVGEGT. V was clipped by 6 bases and J by 2 bases; unmatched bases: 16. The CDR3 sequence is CASRQNVLAGDPYEQYF. The CDR3 DNA reads TGTGCCAGCAGACAAAATGTCTTGGCGGGAGACCCCTACGAGCAGTACTTC.

This clonotype was counted many times. V and J are TRBV10-1 and TRBJ1-2; tentatively, D is TRBD1 (6 bases). The V and J ends lost 2 bases and 7 bases respectively, with 11 bases between them. The germline gives CDR1 WNHNN, CDR2 SYGVQD (reference sequence). The CDR3 runs to 13 residues. DNA of the CDR3: TGCGCCAGCAGTGAGCCACAGGGCTGTGGCTACACCTTC. Its protein is CASSEPQGCGYTF.